The source of this T cell receptor beta chain is a study of beta chain features in type 1 diabetes. The trim removed 3 bases at V and 3 bases at J, leaving 4 bases unmatched. This CDR3 spans 15 amino acids. The germline V gene encodes CDR1 KGHSH and CDR2 LQKENI. What was sequenced were expressed TCRB transcripts, since all of the isolated RNA had been reverse transcribed. Clones were read by immunoSEQ multiplex PCR, and TCRdb kept only the in-frame ones, dropping some. The table shows roughly 350,000 clones, with more than 9.5% occurring only once. This rearrangement joins TRBV18 to TRBJ2-1, with TRBD1 matching over 8 bases. This clonotype was obtained from a woman aged 30 to 39 in good health. The specimen was naive CD4+ T cells from blood. CDR3 DNA sequence: TGTGCCAGCTCACCGGGACAGGTTCTCTACAATGAGCAGTTCTTC. Its protein product is CASSPGQVLYNEQFF.